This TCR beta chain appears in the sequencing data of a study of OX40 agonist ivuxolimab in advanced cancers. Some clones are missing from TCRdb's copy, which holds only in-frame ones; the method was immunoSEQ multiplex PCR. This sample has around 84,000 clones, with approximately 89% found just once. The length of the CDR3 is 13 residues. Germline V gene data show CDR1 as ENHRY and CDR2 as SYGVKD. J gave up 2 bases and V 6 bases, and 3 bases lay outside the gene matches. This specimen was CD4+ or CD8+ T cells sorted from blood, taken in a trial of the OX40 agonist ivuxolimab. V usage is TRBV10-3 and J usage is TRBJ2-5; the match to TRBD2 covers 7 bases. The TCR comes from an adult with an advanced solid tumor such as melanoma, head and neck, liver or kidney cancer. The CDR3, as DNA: TGTGCCATCAGGGCGGGGGTACAAGAGACCCAGTACTTC. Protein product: CAIRAGVQETQYF.